This T cell receptor beta chain was recovered during a study of T-cell reconstitution after alpha-beta-depleted transplantation in children. The study, taken as a whole, reports: T-cell counts and diversity were attributed mostly to newly produced T cells one year after transplant. After transplant, at about two months, alpha-beta T cells were reportedly derived from several hundred expanded graft clones. Some patients showed high day-60 TCRbeta diversity, which derived from surviving recipient T cells and thymic progenitors.

Unique molecular identifiers were incorporated into the prepared TCRbeta library. TCRdb redid the calling of the PCR reads with MiXCR, one entry per CDR3 protein. There are about 300,000 distinct CDR3 sequences in the sample; about a tenth occur only once, and over 6% lies in the top ten. The J segment lost 6 bases and the V segment lost 7 bases, leaving 4 bases of the junction unmatched. The germline V gene has CDR1 DFQATT and CDR2 SNEGSKA (reference sequence). This CDR3 is 12 amino acids long. The table lists this clonotype with many counts. No antigen is known for it. The receptor was isolated from a boy younger than two with acute myeloid leukemia, due to receive a stem cell transplant. The chain recombines TRBV20-1 with TRBJ2-2; 8 positions agree with TRBD2. Sample: PBMCs, taken before TCRalphabeta/CD19-depleted stem cell transplant. Here the CDR3 DNA reads TGCAGTGTACGGGGGGGGCCCGGGGAGCTGTTTTTT. It encodes CSVRGGPGELFF.